This TCR beta chain was recovered during a study of T-cell reconstitution after alpha-beta-depleted transplantation in children. Overall study findings and caveats: Reportedly, only several hundred clones from non-depleted graft cells drove alpha-beta T-cell counts at about two months.

This clonotype came up many times. Its antigen is still unknown. The CDR3 contains 15 residues. The germline V gene encodes CDR1 LGHDT and CDR2 YNNKEL (reference sequence). V lost 3 bases, J lost 3 bases, and 15 bases lay in between. During its preparation, the TCRbeta library received unique molecular identifiers. TCRdb reprocessed the PCR reads with MiXCR, giving one entry per CDR3 protein. Of 200,000 to 300,000 distinct CDR3 sequences listed, roughly 23% are singletons. The sample here was PBMCs, taken before TCRalphabeta/CD19-depleted stem cell transplant. This receptor was taken from a girl aged 2-10 years with Fanconi anemia, due to receive a stem cell transplant. V usage is TRBV3-1 and J usage is TRBJ2-7; D possibly matches TRBD1 or TRBD2 (5 bases each). This chain's CDR3 is CASSHFPGPSYEQYF. In DNA form, the CDR3 reads TGTGCCAGCAGCCATTTTCCGGGACCAAGCTACGAGCAGTACTTC.